Presented here are 28 T cell receptor beta chains from one specimen sequenced in a study of blood T cell repertoires in COVID-19. The data were produced by immunoSEQ multiplex PCR, yet TCRdb's version contains in-frame clones alone and is incomplete. The profile shows fewer than 400,000 clones, approximately 88% of them singletons. Sample: PBMCs or T cells enriched from blood (not recorded which). Receptors originate from a man aged 25 to 40 who had recovered from COVID-19.

The chain couples TRBV4-1 to TRBJ2-5, with 15 bases aligning to TRBD2. The ends lost 4 bases at V and 2 bases at J; junction bases unmatched: 5. This CDR3 is built from 17 residues. Per germline, CDR1 MGHRA and CDR2 YSYEKL. The CDR3 DNA reads TGCGCCAGCAGCCGGGGACTAGCGGGGGGTCAACAAGAGACCCAGTACTTC. Protein product: CASSRGLAGGQQETQYF.

The V gene is TRBV2, the J gene TRBJ1-2, with 8 positions matching TRBD1. The CDR3 consists of 16 residues. Per germline, CDR1 SNHLY and CDR2 FYNNEI. V dropped 4 bases and J dropped 2; count of bases not matched to a gene: 9. The CDR3 sequence is CASSAPDRVYNYGYTF. In DNA form, the CDR3 reads TGTGCCAGCAGTGCACCGGACAGGGTTTACAACTATGGCTACACCTTC.

The chain is built from TRBV30 and TRBJ2-6, with D unclear. CDR1 is GTSNPN and CDR2 is SVGIG in the germline V gene (reference sequence). V lost 0 bases and J 4 bases, leaving 4 bases between the germline ends. CDR3 length: 13 residues. The CDR3 nucleotides read TGTGCCTGGAGTGTCGGGGGGGCCAACGTCCTGACTTTC. It codes for CAWSVGGANVLTF.

This chain joins TRBV19 and TRBJ2-7; 7 bases agree with TRBD1. The CDR3 length is 13 residues. The germline V gene has CDR1 LNHDA and CDR2 SQIVND (reference sequence). The junction had 6 bases not matched to a gene; V was cut back by 4 bases and J by 6 bases. The CDR3 here is CASSTRQGFEQYF. The DNA for the CDR3 is TGTGCCAGTAGTACGCGACAGGGTTTCGAGCAGTACTTC.

The chain is built from TRBV28 and TRBJ2-6; D ambiguous. Germline CDR1 MDHEN, CDR2 SYDVKM. V gave up 1 base and J gave up 3 bases, with 10 bases separating them. The CDR3 spans 16 residues. DNA of the CDR3: TGTGCCAGCAGTTTATTGGGTCAGGATGGGGCCAACGTCCTGACTTTC. It encodes CASSLLGQDGANVLTF.

This chain links TRBV3-1 (or the pseudogene TRBV3-2) with TRBJ1-5; D is perhaps TRBD1 (5 bases). The CDR3 is 15 residues long. Germline-derived CDR1 and CDR2 are LGHDT and YNNKEL (reference sequence). V was clipped by 0 bases and J by 7 bases, with 13 bases between them. The CDR3 DNA sequence: TGTGCCAGCAGCCAAGATACCCTCGGGGGACAGCCCCAGCATTTT. The encoded protein is CASSQDTLGGQPQHF.

V and J are TRBV18 and TRBJ2-7, with 7 nucleotides matching TRBD1. CDR1 and CDR2 from the germline V gene are KGHSH and LQKENI. CDR3 length: 12 amino acids. V lost 4 bases and J lost 6; bases outside the gene matches: 3. The CDR3 sequence is CASSQGAREQYF. The CDR3 DNA reads TGTGCCAGCTCACAGGGGGCGCGCGAGCAGTACTTC.

This clone has just a few counts. This sample includes further DNA sequences coding for the same CDR3. V usage is TRBV11-2 and J usage is TRBJ2-5; 7 bases are shared with TRBD1. The trim removed 3 bases at V and 1 base at J, leaving 2 bases unmatched. This CDR3 region has 14 residues. Germline assignment: CDR1 SGHAT and CDR2 FQNNGV. The CDR3 DNA follows: TGTGCCAGCAGCTTGGGACAGATCCAAGAGACCCAGTACTTC. This sequence encodes CASSLGQIQETQYF.

By its share, this clone is medium-sized. The chain has TRBV21-1 and TRBJ1-1. TRBV21-1 has pseudogene status. The CDR3 is made up of 15 amino acids. CDR3 DNA: TGTGCCAGCAGCAATCCTTCCCATATGAGGACTGAAGCTTTCTTT. It encodes CASSNPSHMRTEAFF.

This rearrangement joins TRBV30 to TRBJ1-5, with D possibly TRBD1 on 6 matching bases. Germline-derived CDR1 and CDR2 are GTSNPN and SVGIG (reference sequence). CDR3 length: 15 residues. Trimming removed 0 bases at V and 5 bases at J, with 14 bases between. The CDR3 coding sequence is TGTGCCTGGAGTGTACTTGGAGGGGGGGATCAGCCCCAGCATTTT. This translates into CAWSVLGGGDQPQHF.

The gene calls are TRBV10-2 and TRBJ2-2; no clear D. Trimming removed 4 bases at V and 5 bases at J, with 17 bases between. The CDR3 spans 16 residues. Germline loops: CDR1 WSHSY, CDR2 SAAADI. Here the CDR3 DNA reads TGCGCCAGCAGTGCGGAAGGTTATCAGGCGACCGGGGAGCTGTTTTTT. As protein: CASSAEGYQATGELFF.

The CDR3: CASSQDPAGVGEQYF. CDR3 DNA sequence: TGCGCCAGCAGCCAAGATCCCGCAGGGGTAGGCGAGCAGTACTTC. The V gene is TRBV4-1, the J gene TRBJ2-7; D is perhaps TRBD1 (6 bases). Germline V gives CDR1 MGHRA, CDR2 YSYEKL. The CDR3 is made up of 15 amino acids. Trimming removed 0 bases at V and 6 bases at J, with 15 bases between.

This chain uses TRBV6-6 with TRBJ2-7, with a weak D call TRBD1 (6 bases). V was shortened by 2 bases and J by 1 base, with 12 bases between the two germline ends. Per germline, CDR1 MNHNY and CDR2 SVGAGI (reference sequence). This CDR3 spans 15 amino acids. In DNA, the CDR3 is TGTGCCAGCAGTTACCAACAGACAGGTTCCTACGAGCAGTACTTC. Its translation: CASSYQQTGSYEQYF.

The chain employs TRBV5-1 and TRBJ1-1; TRBD1 might be the D (5 bases). Trimming took 0 bases from V and 1 from J, leaving 13 bases between them. The CDR3 spans 16 residues. From germline, CDR1 is SGHRS and CDR2 YFSETQ. CDR3 loop: CASSLGPLQGNTEAFF. In nucleotides, the CDR3 is TGCGCCAGCAGCTTGGGTCCGCTCCAGGGGAACACTGAAGCTTTCTTT.

V gene TRBV5-1 combines with J gene TRBJ2-3; no reliable D call. The CDR3 runs 13 residues. Germline assignment: CDR1 SGHRS and CDR2 YFSETQ. V lost 4 bases to trimming and J lost 7 bases, with 13 bases between them. CDR3 nucleotide sequence: TGCGCCAGCAGCCTCCCTGGTACAAATACGCAGTATTTT. It specifies CASSLPGTNTQYF.

The gene calls are TRBV19 and TRBJ2-7; the match to TRBD1 covers 8 bases. Germline trimming cut 4 bases from V and 2 bases from J; bases unmatched to any gene: 7. The germline CDR1 and CDR2 sequences are LNHDA and SQIVND (reference sequence). The CDR3 contains 15 residues. CDR3 loop: CASSNPTGAAYEQYF. CDR3 coding DNA: TGTGCCAGTAGTAACCCGACAGGGGCCGCCTACGAGCAGTACTTC.

On this clone itself: Other DNA sequences in the same sample also yield this CDR3. The chain has TRBV2 and TRBJ1-5; D might be TRBD1 (6 bases). Germline lookup yields CDR1 SNHLY and CDR2 FYNNEI. The CDR3 sequence is 13 residues long. Trimming stripped 6 bases from V and 3 bases from J, with 9 bases between. The CDR3 bases are TGTGCCAGCAGAGGACAGTCCAATCAGCCCCAGCATTTT. Residues: CASRGQSNQPQHF.

The chain is built from TRBV7-9 and TRBJ2-1; the match to TRBD1 covers 8 bases. This CDR3 spans 15 amino acids. V dropped 4 bases and J dropped 3; count of bases not matched to a gene: 5. Germline V CDR1 and CDR2: SEHNR, FQNEAQ (reference sequence). CDR3 sequence (DNA): TGTGCCAGCAGCTACCCGGACAGGGTCTACAATGAGCAGTTCTTC. Its protein product is CASSYPDRVYNEQFF.

This clone was observed a few times. The rearrangement uses TRBV5-5 and TRBJ1-6; 8 nucleotides agree with TRBD1. J was trimmed by 9 bases and V by 2 bases; bases with no gene match: 7. The CDR3 spans 15 residues. Per germline, CDR1 SGHKS and CDR2 YYEKEE (reference sequence). CDR3 DNA: TGTGCCAGCAGCTTACTTCAGGGGGCAGGTTCACCCCTCCACTTT. Translating gives CASSLLQGAGSPLHF.

This rearrangement joins TRBV7-3 to TRBJ2-6; 11 bases align to TRBD1. V lost 0 bases to trimming and J lost 5 bases; unmatched junction nucleotides: 3. In germline, CDR1 is SGHTA, CDR2 FQGTGA. CDR3 length: 17 residues. The CDR3 spells CASSLTGQGAWANVLTF. The CDR3 region has the DNA TGTGCCAGCAGCTTAACAGGACAGGGGGCATGGGCCAACGTCCTGACTTTC.

This clone has just one count. V is TRBV5-1 and J is TRBJ1-2, with TRBD1 matching 8 bases. V dropped 0 bases and J dropped 8; count of bases not matched to a gene: 6. Germline loops: CDR1 SGHRS, CDR2 YFSETQ. CDR3 length equals 14 residues. The CDR3 protein is CASSLAGQGEGYTF. In DNA form, the CDR3 reads TGCGCCAGCAGCTTGGCCGGACAGGGTGAAGGCTACACCTTC.

The rearrangement links TRBV7-3 to TRBJ2-2, with 7 bases matching TRBD1. Germline lookup yields CDR1 SGHTA and CDR2 FQGTGA. V shed 1 base, J shed 7 bases, and the junction held 3 bases outside the gene matches. The CDR3 is 14 amino acids. CDR3 in DNA: TGTGCCAGCAGCTTAAACAGGGGCGGCGGGGAGCTGTTTTTT. Its translation is CASSLNRGGGELFF.

This clone was picked up a small number of times. The chain has TRBV18 and TRBJ1-5; TRBD1 matches 12 bases. V shed 0 bases and J 12 bases; nucleotides not matched to a gene: 6. Germline loops: CDR1 KGHSH, CDR2 LQKENI. CDR3 length equals 15 residues. The CDR3 protein is CASSPPGTGGSNQHF. The CDR3 DNA reads as TGTGCCAGCTCACCACCCGGGACAGGGGGCTCTAACCAGCATTTT.

This chain links TRBV9 with TRBJ2-7, with D maybe TRBD2 (5 bases). The CDR3 contains 14 residues. In germline, CDR1 is SGDLS, CDR2 YYNGEE. The germline V and J ends were trimmed by 0 bases and 3 bases, with 10 bases remaining between them. Here the CDR3 DNA reads TGTGCCAGCAGCGTAGAGGCGGGCAACTACGAGCAGTACTTC. Translating it yields CASSVEAGNYEQYF. Full variable domain (outside the CDR3, taken from reference TRBV9 and TRBJ2-7): DSGVTQTPKHLITATGQRVTLRCSPRSGDLSVYWYQQSLDQGLQFLIQYYNGEERAKGNILERFSAQQFPDLHSELNLSSLELGDSALYFCASSVEAGNYEQYFGPGTRLTVT.

V is TRBV28 and J is TRBJ2-5, with 9 bases aligning to TRBD2. CDR1 is MDHEN, CDR2 SYDVKM, per germline. This CDR3 spans 16 amino acids. Germline trimming cut 7 bases from V and 1 base from J; bases unmatched to any gene: 10. CDR3 nucleotide sequence: TGTGCCAGCACCCTGAGGGGGCGGGGGGGCCAAGAGACCCAGTACTTC. Amino acids: CASTLRGRGGQETQYF. The full variable domain, rest sourced from reference TRBV28 and TRBJ2-5, is DVKVTQSSRYLVKRTGEKVFLECVQDMDHENMFWYRQDPGLGLRLIYFSYDVKMKEKGDIPEGYSVSREKKERFSLILESASTNQTSMYLCASTLRGRGGQETQYFGPGTRLLVL.

The chain carries TRBV28 and TRBJ2-4; 8 bases line up with TRBD1. This CDR3 spans 17 amino acids. Germline V gene sequence: CDR1 MDHEN, CDR2 SYDVKM. Germline trimming cut 5 bases from V and 0 bases from J; bases unmatched to any gene: 9. The CDR3 DNA is TGTGCCAGCAGTCCCACCCGACAGGGGTTAGCCAAAAACATTCAGTACTTC. Amino acid sequence: CASSPTRQGLAKNIQYF.

The V and J genes are TRBV29-1 and TRBJ1-1, with TRBD1 as a possible D gene (5 bases). The CDR3 spans 15 residues. In germline, CDR1 is SQVTM, CDR2 ANQGSEA. Trimming left V 4 bases short and J 0 bases short, with 15 bases between. This CDR3 is CSVAAGWAMNTEAFF. Here the CDR3 DNA reads TGCAGCGTTGCCGCAGGGTGGGCCATGAACACTGAAGCTTTCTTT.

J is TRBJ1-1 and V is TRBV27, with unresolved D. The germline V gene has CDR1 MNHEY and CDR2 SMNVEV (reference sequence). Trimming shortened V by 5 bases and J by 4 bases, and 11 bases separated the two germline ends. The CDR3 is made up of 13 amino acids. The CDR3 protein is CASSPLSPTEAFF. The CDR3 region has the DNA TGTGCCAGCAGTCCACTAAGCCCCACTGAAGCTTTCTTT.